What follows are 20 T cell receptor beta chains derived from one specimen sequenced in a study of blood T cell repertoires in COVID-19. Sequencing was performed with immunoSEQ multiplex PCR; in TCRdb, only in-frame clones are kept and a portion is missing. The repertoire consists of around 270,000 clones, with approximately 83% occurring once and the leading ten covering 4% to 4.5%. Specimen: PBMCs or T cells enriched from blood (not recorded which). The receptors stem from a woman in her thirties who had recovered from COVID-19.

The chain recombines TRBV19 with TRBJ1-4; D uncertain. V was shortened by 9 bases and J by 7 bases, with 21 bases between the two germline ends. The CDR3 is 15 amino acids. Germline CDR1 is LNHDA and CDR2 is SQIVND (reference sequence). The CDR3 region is CASTPTSRGFEKLFF. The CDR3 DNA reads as TGTGCCAGCACACCGACAAGTCGTGGTTTTGAAAAACTGTTTTTT.

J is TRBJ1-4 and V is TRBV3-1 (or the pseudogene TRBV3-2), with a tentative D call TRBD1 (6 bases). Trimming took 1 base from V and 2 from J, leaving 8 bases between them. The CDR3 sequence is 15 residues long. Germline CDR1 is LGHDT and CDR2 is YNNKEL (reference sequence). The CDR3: CASSQGGRTNEKLFF. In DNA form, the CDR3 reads TGTGCCAGCAGCCAAGGGGGGCGGACTAATGAAAAACTGTTTTTT.

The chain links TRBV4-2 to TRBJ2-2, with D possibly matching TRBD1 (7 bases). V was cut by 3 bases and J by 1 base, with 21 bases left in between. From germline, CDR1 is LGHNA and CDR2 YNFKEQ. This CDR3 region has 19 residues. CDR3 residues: CASSQGTAGGSRNTGELFF. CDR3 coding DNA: TGTGCCAGCAGCCAGGGGACAGCAGGAGGGTCAAGGAACACCGGGGAGCTGTTTTTT.

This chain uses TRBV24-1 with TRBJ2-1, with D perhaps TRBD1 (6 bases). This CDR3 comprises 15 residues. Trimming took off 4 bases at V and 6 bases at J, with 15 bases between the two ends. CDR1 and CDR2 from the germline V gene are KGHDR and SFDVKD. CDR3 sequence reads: CATSEHYRDLNEQFF. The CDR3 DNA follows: TGTGCCACCAGTGAGCACTACAGGGACCTCAATGAGCAGTTCTTC.

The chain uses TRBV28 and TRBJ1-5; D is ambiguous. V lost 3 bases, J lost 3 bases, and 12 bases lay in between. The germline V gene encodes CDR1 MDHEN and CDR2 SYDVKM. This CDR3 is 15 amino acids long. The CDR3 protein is CASSFGSPTNQPQHF. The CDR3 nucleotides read TGTGCCAGCAGTTTCGGTAGCCCAACCAATCAGCCCCAGCATTTT.

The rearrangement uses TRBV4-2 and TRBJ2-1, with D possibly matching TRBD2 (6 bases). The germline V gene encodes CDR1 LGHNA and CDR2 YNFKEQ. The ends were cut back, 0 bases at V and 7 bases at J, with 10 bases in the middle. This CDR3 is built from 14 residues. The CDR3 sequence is CASSQDPSGNEQFF. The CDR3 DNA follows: TGTGCCAGCAGCCAAGACCCAAGCGGGAATGAGCAGTTCTTC.

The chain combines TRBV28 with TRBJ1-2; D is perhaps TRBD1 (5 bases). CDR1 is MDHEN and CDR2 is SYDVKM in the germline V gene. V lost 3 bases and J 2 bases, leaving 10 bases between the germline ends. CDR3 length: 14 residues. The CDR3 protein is CASSFRQRNYGYTF. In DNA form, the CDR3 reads TGTGCCAGCAGTTTTAGACAGAGGAACTATGGCTACACCTTC.

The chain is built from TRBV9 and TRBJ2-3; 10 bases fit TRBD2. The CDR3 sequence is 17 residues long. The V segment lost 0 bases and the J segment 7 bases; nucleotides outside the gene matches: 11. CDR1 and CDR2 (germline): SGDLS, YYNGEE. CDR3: CASSVDWGTSAPNTQYF. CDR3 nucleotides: TGTGCCAGCAGCGTAGACTGGGGGACTAGCGCCCCAAATACGCAGTATTTT. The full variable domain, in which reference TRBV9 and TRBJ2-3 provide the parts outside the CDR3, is DSGVTQTPKHLITATGQRVTLRCSPRSGDLSVYWYQQSLDQGLQFLIQYYNGEERAKGNILERFSAQQFPDLHSELNLSSLELGDSALYFCASSVDWGTSAPNTQYFGPGTRLTVL.

The CDR3 DNA reads as TGCGCCAGCAGCCTACCGGGGACTAGCCAGTTAGAGCAGTTCTTC. Translating gives CASSLPGTSQLEQFF. V and J are TRBV5-1 and TRBJ2-1, with 9 bases aligning to TRBD2. The CDR3 sequence is 15 residues long. Germline V gene lookup returns CDR1 SGHRS and CDR2 YFSETQ. V lost 4 bases and J lost 10; bases outside the gene matches: 12.

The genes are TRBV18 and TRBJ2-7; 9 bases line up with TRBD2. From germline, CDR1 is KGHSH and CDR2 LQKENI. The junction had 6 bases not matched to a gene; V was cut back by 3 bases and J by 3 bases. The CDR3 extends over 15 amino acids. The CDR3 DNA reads TGTGCCAGCTCACCCATCCCTAGCGGGAACTACGAGCAGTACTTC. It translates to CASSPIPSGNYEQYF.

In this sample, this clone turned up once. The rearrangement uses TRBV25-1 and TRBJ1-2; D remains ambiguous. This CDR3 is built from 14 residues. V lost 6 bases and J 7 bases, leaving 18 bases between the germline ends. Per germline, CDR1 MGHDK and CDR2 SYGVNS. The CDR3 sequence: CASRADAASGGYTF. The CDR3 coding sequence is TGTGCCAGCAGGGCTGATGCAGCCTCGGGTGGCTACACCTTC.

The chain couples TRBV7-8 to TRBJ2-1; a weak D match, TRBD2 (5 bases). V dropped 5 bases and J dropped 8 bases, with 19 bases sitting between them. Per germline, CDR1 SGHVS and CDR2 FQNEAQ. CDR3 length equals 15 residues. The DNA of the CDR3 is TGTGCCAGCAGCCCTGACACCCTTTTCGGGGATGAGCAGTTCTTC. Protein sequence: CASSPDTLFGDEQFF.

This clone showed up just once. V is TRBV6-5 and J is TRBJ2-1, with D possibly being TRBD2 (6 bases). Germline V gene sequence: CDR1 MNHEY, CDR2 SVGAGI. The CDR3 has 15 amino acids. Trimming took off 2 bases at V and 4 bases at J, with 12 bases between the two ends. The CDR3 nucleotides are TGTGCCAGCAGTTACCGGGACTTGATTTACAATGAGCAGTTCTTC. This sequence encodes CASSYRDLIYNEQFF.

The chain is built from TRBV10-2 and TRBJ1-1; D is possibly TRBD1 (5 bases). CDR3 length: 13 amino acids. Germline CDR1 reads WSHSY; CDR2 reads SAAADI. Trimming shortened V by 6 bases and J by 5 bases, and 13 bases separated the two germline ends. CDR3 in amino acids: CASRGEVLTEAFF. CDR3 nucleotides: TGCGCCAGCAGGGGGGAGGTTCTGACTGAAGCTTTCTTT.

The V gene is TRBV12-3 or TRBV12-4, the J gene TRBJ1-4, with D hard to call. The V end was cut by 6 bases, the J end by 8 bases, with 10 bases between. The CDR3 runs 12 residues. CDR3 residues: CASSPGREKLFF. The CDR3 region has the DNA TGTGCCAGCAGCCCTGGGAGGGAAAAACTGTTTTTT.

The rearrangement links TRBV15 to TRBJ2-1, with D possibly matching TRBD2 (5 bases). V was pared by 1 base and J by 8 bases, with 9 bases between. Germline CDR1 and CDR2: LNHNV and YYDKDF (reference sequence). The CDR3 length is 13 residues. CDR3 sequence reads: CATSRALEDEQFF. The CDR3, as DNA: TGTGCCACCAGCAGAGCCTTGGAGGATGAGCAGTTCTTC. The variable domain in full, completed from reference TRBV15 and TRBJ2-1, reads DAMVIQNPRYQVTQFGKPVTLSCSQTLNHNVMYWYQQKSSQAPKLLFHYYDKDFNNEADTPDNFQSRRPNTSFCFLDIRSPGLGDTAMYLCATSRALEDEQFFGPGTRLTVL.

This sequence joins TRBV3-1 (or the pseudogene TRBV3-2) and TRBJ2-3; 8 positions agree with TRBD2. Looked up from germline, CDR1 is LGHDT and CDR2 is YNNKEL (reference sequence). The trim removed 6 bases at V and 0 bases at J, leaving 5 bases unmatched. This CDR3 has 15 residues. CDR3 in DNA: TGTGCCAGCAGTCTAGCGGGCCCTAGCACAGATACGCAGTATTTT. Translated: CASSLAGPSTDTQYF.

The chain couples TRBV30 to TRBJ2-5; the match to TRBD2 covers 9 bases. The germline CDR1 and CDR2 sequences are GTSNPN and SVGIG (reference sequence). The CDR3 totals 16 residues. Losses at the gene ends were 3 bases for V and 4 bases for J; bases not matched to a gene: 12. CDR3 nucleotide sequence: TGTGCCTGGAGGAAAAAGTTAGCGGGGGTTTCAGAGACCCAGTACTTC. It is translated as CAWRKKLAGVSETQYF.

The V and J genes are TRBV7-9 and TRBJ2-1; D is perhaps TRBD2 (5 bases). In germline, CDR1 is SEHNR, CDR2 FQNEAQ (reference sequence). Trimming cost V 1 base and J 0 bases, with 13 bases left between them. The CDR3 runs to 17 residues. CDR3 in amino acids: CASSLEPSGSSYNEQFF. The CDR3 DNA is TGTGCCAGCAGCTTAGAGCCGAGCGGTAGCTCCTACAATGAGCAGTTCTTC.

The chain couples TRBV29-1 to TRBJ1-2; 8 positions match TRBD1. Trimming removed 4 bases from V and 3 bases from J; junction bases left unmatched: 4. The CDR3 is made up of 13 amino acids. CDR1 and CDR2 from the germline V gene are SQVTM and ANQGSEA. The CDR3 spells CSVVAGGYYGYTF. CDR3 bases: TGCAGCGTTGTGGCAGGGGGCTACTATGGCTACACCTTC.